This T cell receptor beta chain was found in a study of blood T cells in healthy people across ages. About the study: There was about one barcoded beta molecule captured by template switching per two T cells.

Study observations and caveats: TCR beta diversity correlated strongly with naive T cell percentage. Both naive CD4+ cell counts and diversity were greater in long-lived donors than in aged donors.

A second roughly 6 to 12 cycle PCR used barcoded and J-beta primers. One entry per CDR3 protein results from TCRdb running MiXCR on the 5' RACE reads. The top ten clones hold 5% to 7% of a sample with about 1.4 million distinct CDR3 sequences, approximately 63% of them seen once. Total RNA extracted from each sample amounted to at least 5 micrograms. With 3 bases removed from V and 6 bases from J, the gap between germline ends came to 21 bases. The CDR3 loop spans 15 amino acids. Germline CDR1 is DFQATT and CDR2 is SNEGSKA (reference sequence). A note on this clonotype: Its antigen is still unknown.

The rearrangement joins TRBV20-1 to TRBJ2-7; D is perhaps TRBD2 (5 bases). Sequenced material: blood. This TCR derives from a man between 18 and 35 years old in good health. The CDR3 DNA follows: TGCAGTGCTAGTGTGCTGGAATCGGCGGGTTGCGAGCAGTACTTC. Its translation is CSASVLESAGCEQYF.